The 25 T cell receptor beta chains below come from one sample, sequenced in a study of T cells in Graves' hyperthyroidism and ophthalmopathy. There were TCR beta CDR3 regions amplified from RNA transcripts. With the HTBI primer set, the TCR CDR3 went through a first round of RT-PCR. TCRdb reprocessed the multiplex PCR reads via MiXCR and lists one record per CDR3 protein. The repertoire holds around 600,000 distinct CDR3 sequences, with more than 15% as singletons. The sample consisted of blood. All receptors derive from a woman aged 25 to 39 with Graves' hyperthyroidism.

This clonotype was detected ten times or more. This chain links TRBV29-1 with TRBJ1-1, with a tentative D call TRBD1 (5 bases). Germline V gene data show CDR1 as SQVTM and CDR2 as ANQGSEA. CDR3 length equals 13 residues. V was shortened by 7 bases and J by 10 bases, with 22 bases between the two germline ends. CDR3 in amino acids: CSAGGGGKVVAFF. Written as DNA, the CDR3 is TGCAGCGCGGGGGGTGGGGGGAAGGTTGTAGCTTTCTTT.

This chain connects TRBV20-1 to TRBJ2-1; 8 positions agree with TRBD2. Germline V gives CDR1 DFQATT, CDR2 SNEGSKA (reference sequence). This CDR3 has 14 residues. Trimming took 2 bases from V and 5 from J; bases not matched to a gene: 5. The CDR3 sequence: CSARHRLANNEQFF. The DNA for the CDR3 is TGCAGTGCTAGACATAGACTAGCGAACAATGAGCAGTTCTTC.

This clonotype was detected only a few times. One end of the junction varies from germline; a read error may be responsible. The J gene is TRBJ2-7, the V gene TRBV29-1; D may be TRBD2 (5 bases). There are 16 residues in the CDR3. The germline gives CDR1 SQVTM, CDR2 ANQGSEA. CDR3 coding DNA: TGCAGCGCTGAACACCTGGCAGGTACTAGCTCCTACGAGCAGTACTTC. This translates into CSAEHLAGTSSYEQYF.

The chain carries TRBV27 and TRBJ2-7; D might be TRBD1 or TRBD2, each matching 5 bases. This CDR3 comprises 15 residues. V gave up 3 bases and J gave up 2 bases, with 14 bases separating them. The germline V gene has CDR1 MNHEY and CDR2 SMNVEV (reference sequence). CDR3 region: CASSLQGAGPYEQYF. The DNA for the CDR3 is TGTGCCAGCAGTTTGCAGGGAGCCGGCCCCTACGAGCAGTACTTC.

This clonotype was observed at least ten times. The chain joins TRBV2 to TRBJ2-7; 10 positions match TRBD2. Germline trimming cut 10 bases from V and 2 bases from J; bases unmatched to any gene: 20. The CDR3 covers 18 residues. Germline CDR1 and CDR2: SNHLY and FYNNEI. CDR3 residues: CANNVLLVKREGPYEQYF. The CDR3 DNA reads as TGTGCCAACAACGTTCTTCTGGTGAAGCGGGAGGGCCCCTACGAGCAGTACTTC.

The gene calls are TRBV5-6 and TRBJ2-7; D unclear. CDR1 SGHDT and CDR2 YYEEEE come from the germline V gene. Trimming took off 7 bases at V and 2 bases at J, with 10 bases between the two ends. The CDR3 is made up of 12 amino acids. CDR3 residues: CASSQLPYEQYF. The CDR3 coding sequence is TGTGCCAGCTCCCAGTTACCCTACGAGCAGTACTTC. The whole variable domain, filled in from reference TRBV5-6 and TRBJ2-7, reads DAGVTQSPTHLIKTRGQQVTLRCSPKSGHDTVSWYQQALGQGPQFIFQYYEEEERQRGNFPDRFSGHQFPNYSSELNVNALLLGDSALYLCASSQLPYEQYFGPGTRLTVT.

This clonotype was counted many times. The chain combines TRBV20-1 with TRBJ2-7; TRBD2 aligns across 10 bases. This CDR3 has 15 residues. Germline-derived CDR1 and CDR2 are DFQATT and SNEGSKA (reference sequence). V shed 2 bases and J 5 bases; nucleotides not matched to a gene: 9. CDR3 bases: TGCAGTGCTAGACCTGGAGCGGGAGGGGATCACGAGCAGTACTTC. Protein sequence: CSARPGAGGDHEQYF.

The chain combines TRBV6-1 with TRBJ2-5; D is tentatively TRBD1 or TRBD2 (5 bases each). With 9 bases removed from V and 5 bases from J, the gap between germline ends came to 7 bases. The V gene's germline CDR1 is MNHNS and CDR2 SASEGT. The CDR3 extends over 10 amino acids. CDR3: CASWGETQYF. The CDR3 bases are TGTGCCAGTTGGGGGGAGACCCAGTACTTC.

This sequence joins TRBV9 and TRBJ2-1; 8 bases line up with TRBD2. V shed 4 bases, J shed 7 bases, and the junction held 13 bases outside the gene matches. CDR1 is SGDLS, CDR2 YYNGEE, per germline. This CDR3 has 16 amino acids. The CDR3 region is CASSSSAGEMWNEQFF. In DNA form, the CDR3 reads TGTGCCAGCAGCTCCTCAGCGGGAGAAATGTGGAATGAGCAGTTCTTC. The variable domain in full, completed from reference TRBV9 and TRBJ2-1, reads DSGVTQTPKHLITATGQRVTLRCSPRSGDLSVYWYQQSLDQGLQFLIQYYNGEERAKGNILERFSAQQFPDLHSELNLSSLELGDSALYFCASSSSAGEMWNEQFFGPGTRLTVL.

This clonotype came up many times. This chain joins TRBV12-3 or TRBV12-4 and TRBJ1-5, with TRBD1 as a possible D gene (5 bases). The CDR3 covers 17 residues. The ends were cut back, 3 bases at V and 3 bases at J, with 18 bases in the middle. The CDR3 DNA sequence: TGTGCCAGCAGTTTTATTACGGGGGGAGGTTTCAATCAGCCCCAGCATTTT. It specifies CASSFITGGGFNQPQHF.

This chain uses TRBV7-3 with TRBJ2-1; the match to TRBD2 covers 11 bases. Germline CDR1 reads SGHTA; CDR2 reads FQGTGA. V shed 5 bases, J shed 5 bases, and the junction held 5 bases outside the gene matches. This CDR3 has 15 residues. The DNA of the CDR3 is TGTGCCAGCAGCCTGACTAGCGGGGCTCACAATGAGCAGTTCTTC. Its protein product is CASSLTSGAHNEQFF.

This clonotype appeared a few times. This chain connects TRBV7-3 to TRBJ1-1; no firm D call. The length of the CDR3 is 14 residues. Germline lookup yields CDR1 SGHTA and CDR2 FQGTGA. V lost 11 bases, J lost 3 bases, and 19 bases lay in between. CDR3 sequence: CACGGGGRYTEAFF. In nucleotides, the CDR3 is TGTGCCTGCGGCGGAGGCGGGCGTTACACTGAAGCTTTCTTT.

In its sample, this clonotype was seen many times. This sequence joins TRBV7-3 and TRBJ2-3, with D perhaps matching TRBD2 (5 bases). CDR1 is SGHTA and CDR2 is FQGTGA in the germline V gene. This CDR3 contains 14 residues. V lost 4 bases and J lost 5, with 13 bases in between. The CDR3 protein is CASSSEWAGDTQYF. The CDR3 DNA reads as TGTGCCAGCAGCTCTGAGTGGGCGGGAGATACGCAGTATTTT.

V usage is TRBV5-1 and J usage is TRBJ2-6, with D perhaps TRBD1 (6 bases). V lost 7 bases, J lost 2 bases, and 13 bases lay in between. Germline loops: CDR1 SGHRS, CDR2 YFSETQ. This CDR3 contains 15 residues. The CDR3 region has the DNA TGCGCCAGCCGTGAACAGGGTACTGGGGCCAACGTCCTGACTTTC. It codes for CASREQGTGANVLTF.

This clonotype was observed a handful of times. This chain uses TRBV12-3 or TRBV12-4 with TRBJ1-1; tentatively, D is TRBD1 (5 bases). The CDR3 runs 16 residues. V lost 8 bases and J lost 0, with 19 bases in between. CDR3 bases: TGTGCCAGCGCCTATGGGGGGGGATACATGAACACTGAAGCTTTCTTT. Encoded protein: CASAYGGGYMNTEAFF.

A remark on this clonotype: Given a much more abundant clone one base away, this may be a read error. This sequence joins TRBV3-1 and TRBJ1-5; 7 bases agree with TRBD1. The CDR3 is 14 residues long. CDR1 is LGHDT, CDR2 YNNKEL, per germline (reference sequence). The CDR3, as DNA: TGTGCCAGCAGCGACACAGGGGAGAATCAGCCCCGGCATTTT. This gives the protein CASSDTGENQPRHF.

In this sample, this clonotype turned up many times. This chain joins TRBV20-1 and TRBJ1-2; no firm D call. V dropped 6 bases and J dropped 2 bases, with 13 bases sitting between them. CDR3 length: 13 amino acids. Germline CDR1 reads DFQATT; CDR2 reads SNEGSKA (reference sequence). The CDR3 reads CSATEQTNYGYTF. In DNA form, the CDR3 reads TGCAGTGCCACCGAGCAGACCAACTATGGCTACACCTTC.

This clonotype was observed at least ten times. V and J are TRBV30 and TRBJ1-1; D perhaps matches TRBD1 (6 bases). In germline, CDR1 is GTSNPN, CDR2 SVGIG (reference sequence). V was clipped by 5 bases and J by 8 bases, with 15 bases between them. The CDR3 extends over 12 amino acids. CDR3 amino acids: CAWSTGLAEAFF. DNA for the CDR3: TGTGCCTGGTCTACAGGGCTTGCCGAAGCTTTCTTT. The full variable domain, rest sourced from reference TRBV30 and TRBJ1-1, is SQTIHQWPATLVQPVGSPLSLECTVEGTSNPNLYWYRQAAGRGLQLLFYSVGIGQISSEVPQNLSASRPQDRQFILSSKKLLLSDSGFYLCAWSTGLAEAFFGQGTRLTVV.

The CDR3 spells CASRHGTSGSQETQYF. CDR3 nucleotide sequence: TGTGCCAGCAGACATGGGACTAGCGGGAGCCAAGAGACCCAGTACTTC. The chain recombines TRBV14 with TRBJ2-5, with TRBD2 matching 14 bases. J was trimmed by 1 base and V by 6 bases; bases with no gene match: 4. Germline lookup yields CDR1 SGHDN and CDR2 FVKESK. The CDR3 runs to 16 residues.

This clonotype was found a few times. This chain links TRBV20-1 with TRBJ2-3, with D perhaps matching TRBD2 (6 bases). The CDR3 sequence is 15 residues long. Looked up from germline, CDR1 is DFQATT and CDR2 is SNEGSKA (reference sequence). Trimming stripped 4 bases from V and 0 bases from J, with 14 bases between. The CDR3, as DNA: TGCAGTGCTACCGAAACGGGAGTGAGCACAGATACGCAGTATTTT. Amino acids: CSATETGVSTDTQYF.

This clonotype was picked up many times. The chain combines TRBV11-2 with TRBJ2-1; D unresolved. The CDR3 loop spans 15 amino acids. CDR1 and CDR2 from the germline V gene are SGHAT and FQNNGV. Trimming removed 0 bases from V and 5 bases from J, with 11 bases in between. The CDR3 bases are TGTGCCAGCAGCTTAGAAGTTGGCGGAAACAATGAGCAGTTCTTC. Amino acid sequence: CASSLEVGGNNEQFF.

The chain links TRBV5-1 to TRBJ1-4; 7 bases match TRBD1. The CDR3 has 16 residues. Germline values: CDR1 SGHRS, CDR2 YFSETQ. V lost 3 bases to trimming and J lost 7 bases; unmatched junction nucleotides: 12. The CDR3 sequence: CASSSSPGTVREKLFF. The DNA for the CDR3 is TGCGCCAGCAGCTCTTCTCCCGGGACAGTCCGTGAAAAACTGTTTTTT.

This clonotype was observed at least ten times. J is TRBJ1-5 and V is TRBV11-2; D possibly corresponds to TRBD1 (6 bases). The germline V gene has CDR1 SGHAT and CDR2 FQNNGV. With 1 base removed from V and 5 bases from J, the gap between germline ends came to 12 bases. CDR3 length: 15 residues. The CDR3 sequence: CASSLVGNRDQPQHF. The CDR3 bases are TGTGCCAGCAGCTTAGTGGGGAACAGGGATCAGCCCCAGCATTTT.

The chain recombines TRBV7-2 with TRBJ1-1, with D possibly TRBD1 on 6 matching bases. Deletions cut 5 bases from V and 7 bases from J, with 14 bases between. The CDR3 contains 13 residues. From germline, CDR1 is SGHTA and CDR2 FQGNSA. CDR3 region: CASSRARGNEAFF. In DNA, the CDR3 is TGTGCCAGCAGCAGAGCCAGGGGTAATGAAGCTTTCTTT.

This clonotype showed up just a few times. The V call is TRBV19, the J call TRBJ1-1; D perhaps matches TRBD1 (5 bases). CDR1 is LNHDA, CDR2 SQIVND, per germline (reference sequence). The germline V and J ends were trimmed by 7 bases and 4 bases, with 13 bases remaining between them. CDR3 size: 13 residues. The DNA for the CDR3 is TGTGCCAGTACCACTGGGGGGGGCACTGAAGCTTTCTTT. This sequence encodes CASTTGGGTEAFF. The entire variable domain, with the rest obtained from reference TRBV19 and TRBJ1-1, is as follows: DGGITQSPKYLFRKEGQNVTLSCEQNLNHDAMYWYRQDPGQGLRLIYYSQIVNDFQKGDIAEGYSVSREKKESFPLTVTSAQKNPTAFYLCASTTGGGTEAFFGQGTRLTVV.